Below are 5 T cell receptor beta chains sequenced from a single sample in a study of blood T cell repertoires in COVID-19. Profiling relied on immunoSEQ multiplex PCR, and the TCRdb table lists in-frame clones only, not all of them. The sample lists a few hundred thousand clones, 80% to 90% occurring once. Material for sequencing was PBMCs or T cells enriched from blood (not recorded which). These receptors all stem from a woman aged 35 to 49 with acute COVID-19.

This clone has only a few counts. V is TRBV7-2 and J is TRBJ1-4; unclear D gene. V gave up 3 bases and J gave up 7 bases, with 9 bases separating them. The length of the CDR3 is 13 residues. CDR1 and CDR2 (germline): SGHTA, FQGNSA. The CDR3 bases are TGTGCCAGCAGCTTGGTGCGGGGTGAAAAACTGTTTTTT. It encodes CASSLVRGEKLFF.

The count of this clone is one. The V call is TRBV7-3, the J call TRBJ2-1, with TRBD2 identical over 9 bases. This CDR3 contains 15 residues. In germline, CDR1 is SGHTA, CDR2 FQGTGA. The trim removed 2 bases at V and 6 bases at J, leaving 5 bases unmatched. CDR3 in DNA: TGTGCCAGCAGCTTAGGGGCTAGCGGGATCAATGAGCAGTTCTTC. Translating gives CASSLGASGINEQFF. The variable domain in full, completed from reference TRBV7-3 and TRBJ2-1, reads GAGVSQTPSNKVTEKGKYVELRCDPISGHTALYWYRQSLGQGPEFLIYFQGTGAADDSGLPNDRFFAVRPEGSVSTLKIQRTERGDSAVYLCASSLGASGINEQFFGPGTRLTVL.

V gene TRBV28 combines with J gene TRBJ2-7; 8 nucleotides match TRBD2. Trimming at V came to 4 bases and at J to 5 bases, leaving 7 bases not matched to a gene. CDR1 is MDHEN and CDR2 is SYDVKM in the germline V gene. CDR3 length: 14 amino acids. CDR3 sequence reads: CASSSGTRMHEQYF. In nucleotides, the CDR3 is TGTGCCAGCAGTTCCGGGACTAGAATGCACGAGCAGTACTTC.

This rearrangement joins TRBV18 to TRBJ2-7, with D possibly matching TRBD2 (6 bases). CDR3 length: 15 residues. Trimming cost V 2 bases and J 1 base, with 12 bases left between them. In germline, CDR1 is KGHSH, CDR2 LQKENI. The CDR3 nucleotides read TGTGCCAGCTCACCAAGTCTCGGGGGTTCCTACGAGCAGTACTTC. Protein product: CASSPSLGGSYEQYF.

The genes are TRBV11-2 and TRBJ2-2; 8 bases are a match to TRBD1. V gave up 6 bases and J gave up 6 bases; unmatched junction bases: 9. There are 15 residues in the CDR3. CDR1 SGHAT and CDR2 FQNNGV come from the germline V gene. The CDR3: CASSSRDRTPGELFF. The CDR3 DNA reads TGTGCCAGCAGTTCGCGGGACAGGACGCCCGGGGAGCTGTTTTTT. Looking up the rest from reference TRBV11-2 and TRBJ2-2 gives the full variable domain: EAGVAQSPRYKIIEKRQSVAFWCNPISGHATLYWYQQILGQGPKLLIQFQNNGVVDDSQLPKDRFSAERLKGVDSTLKIQPAKLEDSAVYLCASSSRDRTPGELFFGEGSRLTVL.